This is a list of T cell receptor beta chains from one sample in a study of T cells in narcolepsy. Sequencing used immunoSEQ multiplex PCR; TCRdb keeps in-frame clones, though not all of them. The sample lists just under 35,000 clones; less than 90% were seen once. Material for sequencing was memory (CD45RA-) CD4+ T cells from blood. These receptors were obtained from a human donor in good health. The CDR3 runs from the conserved cysteine through the conserved F or W. A D gene is named only where the DNA matches it firmly. Clone size, where shown, is once, few, many, or a class for clones that have expanded.

j_gene: TRBJ1-1; abundance: once; d_gene: -; v_gene: TRBV11-1; CDR3aa: CASSLRTLNTEAFF; CDR3nt: TGTGCCAGCAGCTTAAGGACACTTAACACTGAAGCTTTCTTT
j_gene: TRBJ2-7; abundance: few; d_gene: TRBD2; v_gene: TRBV5-1; CDR3aa: CASSYGVAGGREQYF; CDR3nt: TGCGCCAGCAGCTACGGAGTAGCGGGGGGCCGAGAGCAGTACTTC
j_gene: TRBJ2-7; abundance: few; d_gene: TRBD1; v_gene: TRBV6-1; CDR3aa: CASSQGVQGSEQYF; CDR3nt: TGTGCCAGCAGTCAGGGGGTGCAGGGTAGCGAGCAGTACTTC
j_gene: TRBJ1-1; abundance: -; d_gene: -; v_gene: TRBV15; CDR3aa: CATSRAGFGGAQAFF; CDR3nt: TGTGCCACCAGCAGAGCGGGGTTTGGGGGGGCTCAAGCTTTCTTT
j_gene: TRBJ2-7; abundance: -; d_gene: -; v_gene: TRBV5-1; CDR3aa: CASSVDGPYEQYF; CDR3nt: TGCGCCAGCAGCGTCGACGGCCCCTACGAGCAGTACTTC
j_gene: TRBJ2-3; abundance: -; d_gene: TRBD2; v_gene: TRBV5-1; CDR3aa: CASSLPSGTSGPRTDTQYF; CDR3nt: TGCGCCAGCAGCTTACCCTCCGGGACTAGCGGGCCTCGCACAGATACGCAGTATTTT
j_gene: TRBJ2-1; abundance: -; d_gene: -; v_gene: TRBV5-1; CDR3aa: CASSLATKREQFF; CDR3nt: TGCGCCAGCAGCTTGGCAACCAAGCGGGAGCAGTTCTTC
j_gene: TRBJ2-5; abundance: -; d_gene: -; v_gene: TRBV14; CDR3aa: CASSQAGAETQYF; CDR3nt: TGTGCCAGCAGCCAAGCGGGAGCGGAGACCCAGTACTTC
j_gene: TRBJ2-5; abundance: -; d_gene: -; v_gene: TRBV25-1; CDR3aa: CASSEGGLETQYF; CDR3nt: TGTGCCAGCAGTGAAGGGGGGCTGGAGACCCAGTACTTC
j_gene: TRBJ2-3; abundance: -; d_gene: -; v_gene: TRBV4-1; CDR3aa: CASSQVDLGFTDTQYF; CDR3nt: TGCGCCAGCAGCCAAGTGGATCTGGGGTTCACAGATACGCAGTATTTT
j_gene: TRBJ1-4; abundance: -; d_gene: -; v_gene: TRBV2; CDR3aa: CASRGTASTNEKLFF; CDR3nt: TGTGCCAGCAGGGGCACGGCGTCAACTAATGAAAAACTGTTTTTT
j_gene: TRBJ1-6; abundance: -; d_gene: -; v_gene: TRBV2; CDR3aa: CASLHSLRYNSPLHF; CDR3nt: TGTGCCAGCCTACATAGCCTAAGATATAATTCACCCCTCCACTTT
j_gene: TRBJ2-1; abundance: -; d_gene: TRBD2; v_gene: TRBV9; CDR3aa: CASSVRVAGGNEQFF; CDR3nt: TGTGCCAGCAGCGTAAGAGTAGCGGGGGGTAATGAGCAGTTCTTC
j_gene: TRBJ2-7; abundance: few; d_gene: TRBD1; v_gene: TRBV28; CDR3aa: CASSSSGTVLVQYF; CDR3nt: TGTGCCAGCAGTTCATCCGGGACAGTTTTGGTGCAGTACTTC
j_gene: TRBJ1-1; abundance: -; d_gene: -; v_gene: TRBV7-2; CDR3aa: CASSFVPDGRAEAFF; CDR3nt: TGTGCCAGCAGCTTCGTGCCGGATGGAAGGGCTGAAGCTTTCTTT
j_gene: TRBJ1-4; abundance: -; d_gene: TRBD1; v_gene: TRBV7-8; CDR3aa: CASSSPMTGGGKLFF; CDR3nt: TGTGCCAGCAGCTCCCCGATGACAGGGGGCGGAAAACTGTTTTTT
j_gene: TRBJ2-7; abundance: -; d_gene: TRBD2; v_gene: TRBV28; CDR3aa: CASSLEALGGAYEQYF; CDR3nt: TGTGCCAGCAGTTTAGAGGCCTTGGGAGGGGCCTACGAGCAGTACTTC
j_gene: TRBJ1-3; abundance: -; d_gene: -; v_gene: TRBV4-1; CDR3aa: CASSQDWRNTIYF; CDR3nt: TGCGCCAGCAGCCAAGATTGGCGGAACACCATATATTTT
j_gene: TRBJ1-2; abundance: -; d_gene: TRBD1; v_gene: TRBV27; CDR3aa: CASSMTGAPGYTF; CDR3nt: TGTGCCAGCAGTATGACAGGGGCCCCTGGCTACACCTTC
j_gene: TRBJ1-1; abundance: -; d_gene: TRBD1; v_gene: TRBV29-1; CDR3aa: CSVGFAGGPWMNTEAFF; CDR3nt: TGCAGCGTTGGGTTTGCAGGGGGCCCCTGGATGAACACTGAAGCTTTCTTT
j_gene: TRBJ1-5; abundance: -; d_gene: -; v_gene: TRBV4-3; CDR3aa: CASSQDWDNNQPQHF; CDR3nt: TGCGCCAGCAGCCAAGATTGGGACAACAATCAGCCCCAGCATTTT
j_gene: TRBJ2-2; abundance: -; d_gene: TRBD2; v_gene: TRBV5-4; CDR3aa: CASTSGGRSNTGELFF; CDR3nt: TGTGCCAGCACCTCGGGAGGCAGATCGAACACCGGGGAGCTGTTTTTT
j_gene: TRBJ2-2; abundance: -; d_gene: TRBD1; v_gene: TRBV4-1; CDR3aa: CASSQDRAGTGELFF; CDR3nt: TGCGCCAGCAGCCAGGACAGGGCGGGCACCGGGGAGCTGTTTTTT
j_gene: TRBJ1-6; abundance: -; d_gene: -; v_gene: TRBV28; CDR3aa: CASRPLNSPLHF; CDR3nt: TGTGCCAGCAGACCTCTAAATTCACCCCTCCACTTT
j_gene: TRBJ2-2; abundance: -; d_gene: -; v_gene: TRBV7-9; CDR3aa: CATQPRGAMNTGELFF; CDR3nt: TGTGCCACCCAACCCCGGGGGGCGATGAACACCGGGGAGCTGTTTTTT
j_gene: TRBJ2-2; abundance: -; d_gene: -; v_gene: TRBV6-5; CDR3aa: CASSYWAGGELFF; CDR3nt: TGTGCCAGCAGTTACTGGGCGGGAGGGGAGCTGTTTTTT
j_gene: TRBJ2-7; abundance: -; d_gene: -; v_gene: TRBV6-6; CDR3aa: CASSYSEFTIYEQYF; CDR3nt: TGTGCCAGCAGTTACTCGGAGTTCACTATCTACGAGCAGTACTTC
j_gene: TRBJ2-1; abundance: -; d_gene: TRBD1; v_gene: TRBV11-1; CDR3aa: CASSPDRGLNEQFF; CDR3nt: TGTGCCAGCAGCCCGGACAGGGGGCTGAATGAGCAGTTCTTC
j_gene: TRBJ2-7; abundance: -; d_gene: -; v_gene: TRBV6-6; CDR3aa: CASSSSGPYEQYF; CDR3nt: TGTGCCAGCAGTTCTTCCGGGCCCTACGAGCAGTACTTC
j_gene: TRBJ2-7; abundance: -; d_gene: TRBD2; v_gene: TRBV18; CDR3aa: CASSPGLAKGEQYF; CDR3nt: TGTGCCAGCTCACCCGGACTAGCGAAGGGGGAGCAGTACTTC
j_gene: TRBJ1-3; abundance: -; d_gene: -; v_gene: TRBV5-1; CDR3aa: CASSRDGSGNTIYF; CDR3nt: TGCGCCAGCAGTAGGGACGGCTCTGGAAACACCATATATTTT
j_gene: TRBJ2-2; abundance: few; d_gene: -; v_gene: TRBV27; CDR3aa: CATQRASGGELFF; CDR3nt: TGTGCCACCCAAAGGGCCTCGGGCGGGGAGCTGTTTTTT
j_gene: TRBJ1-1; abundance: -; d_gene: -; v_gene: TRBV6-1; CDR3aa: CASNKGGRNTEAFF; CDR3nt: TGTGCCAGCAATAAAGGGGGGAGGAACACTGAAGCTTTCTTT
j_gene: TRBJ2-5; abundance: -; d_gene: -; v_gene: TRBV7-2; CDR3aa: CASSLGGRTQETQYF; CDR3nt: TGTGCCAGCAGCTTAGGGGGGCGGACACAAGAGACCCAGTACTTC
j_gene: TRBJ1-2; abundance: -; d_gene: -; v_gene: TRBV11-2; CDR3aa: CASSSLGGGYYGYTF; CDR3nt: TGTGCCAGCAGCTCCTTGGGGGGCGGATACTATGGCTACACCTTC
j_gene: TRBJ1-5; abundance: -; d_gene: -; v_gene: TRBV19; CDR3aa: CASSIRPNSNQPQHF; CDR3nt: TGTGCCAGTAGTATAAGGCCGAATAGCAATCAGCCCCAGCATTTT
j_gene: TRBJ1-1; abundance: -; d_gene: -; v_gene: TRBV4-2; CDR3aa: CASSRGGPEAFF; CDR3nt: TGTGCCAGCAGCCGGGGGGGTCCTGAAGCTTTCTTT
j_gene: TRBJ2-3; abundance: -; d_gene: -; v_gene: TRBV7-2; CDR3aa: CASSSPGPRRSDTQYF; CDR3nt: TGTGCCAGCAGCTCTCCGGGACCAAGGCGGTCAGATACGCAGTATTTT
j_gene: TRBJ2-7; abundance: -; d_gene: TRBD2; v_gene: TRBV6-6; CDR3aa: CASSYPGLDPYEQYF; CDR3nt: TGTGCCAGCAGTTATCCTGGACTAGACCCCTACGAGCAGTACTTC
j_gene: TRBJ2-1; abundance: -; d_gene: -; v_gene: TRBV9; CDR3aa: CASSDRGYNEQFF; CDR3nt: TGTGCCAGCAGCGACCGGGGGTACAATGAGCAGTTCTTC
j_gene: TRBJ2-3; abundance: once; d_gene: TRBD2; v_gene: TRBV5-4; CDR3aa: CASSLGLALSDTQYF; CDR3nt: TGTGCCAGCAGCCTGGGACTAGCGCTGTCAGATACGCAGTATTTT
j_gene: TRBJ2-3; abundance: -; d_gene: TRBD2; v_gene: TRBV11-2; CDR3aa: CASSIQLAGDTQYF; CDR3nt: TGTGCCAGCAGCATACAACTAGCGGGCGATACGCAGTATTTT
j_gene: TRBJ2-2; abundance: -; d_gene: -; v_gene: TRBV14; CDR3aa: CASSPRWGIGELFF; CDR3nt: TGTGCCAGCAGCCCAAGGTGGGGTATCGGGGAGCTGTTTTTT